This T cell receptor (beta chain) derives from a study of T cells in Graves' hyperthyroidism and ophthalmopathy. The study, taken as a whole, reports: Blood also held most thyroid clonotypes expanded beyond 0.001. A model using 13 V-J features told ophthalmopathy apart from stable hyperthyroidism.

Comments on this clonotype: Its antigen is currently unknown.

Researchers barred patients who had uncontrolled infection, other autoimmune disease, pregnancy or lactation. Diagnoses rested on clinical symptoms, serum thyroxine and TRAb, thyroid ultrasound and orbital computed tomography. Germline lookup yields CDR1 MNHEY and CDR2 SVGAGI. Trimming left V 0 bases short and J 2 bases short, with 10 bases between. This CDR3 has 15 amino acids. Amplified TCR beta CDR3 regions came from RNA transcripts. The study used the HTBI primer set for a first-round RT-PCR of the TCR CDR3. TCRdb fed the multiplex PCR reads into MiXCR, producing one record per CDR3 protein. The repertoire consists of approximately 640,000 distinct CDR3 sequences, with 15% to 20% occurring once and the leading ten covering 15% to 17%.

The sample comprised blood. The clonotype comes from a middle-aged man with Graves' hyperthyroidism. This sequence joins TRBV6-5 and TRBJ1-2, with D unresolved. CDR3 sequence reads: CASSYSRAGNYGYTF. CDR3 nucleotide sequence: TGTGCCAGCAGTTACTCGCGGGCCGGAAACTATGGCTACACCTTC.